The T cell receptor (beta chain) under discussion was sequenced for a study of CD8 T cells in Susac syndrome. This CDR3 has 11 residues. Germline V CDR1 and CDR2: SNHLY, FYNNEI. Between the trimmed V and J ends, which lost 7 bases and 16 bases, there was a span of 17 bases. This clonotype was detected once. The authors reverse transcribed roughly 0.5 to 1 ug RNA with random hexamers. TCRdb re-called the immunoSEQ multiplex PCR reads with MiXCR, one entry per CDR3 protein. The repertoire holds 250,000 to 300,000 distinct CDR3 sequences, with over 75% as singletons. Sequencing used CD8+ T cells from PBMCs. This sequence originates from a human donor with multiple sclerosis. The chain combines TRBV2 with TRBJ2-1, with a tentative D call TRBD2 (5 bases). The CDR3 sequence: CASNAGPFHFF. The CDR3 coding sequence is TGTGCCAGCAACGCGGGCCCATTCCACTTCTTC.